The present T cell receptor beta chain was sequenced within a study of PD-1 blockade in classical Hodgkin lymphoma. The V end was cut by 5 bases, the J end by 3 bases, with 10 bases between. This CDR3 region has 13 residues. Germline loops: CDR1 LNHDA, CDR2 SQIVND (reference sequence). Sequencing used immunoSEQ multiplex PCR; TCRdb keeps in-frame clones, though not all of them. Found here are over 50,000 clones, just under 75% of them singletons; the top ten hold approximately 15%. All patients experienced relapse after autologous stem cell transplantation, and brentuximab vedotin exposure was variable.

This receptor was identified in a human donor with classical Hodgkin lymphoma. The sample here was peripheral blood mononuclear cells (PBMCs), taken before the second cycle of nivolumab. This rearrangement joins TRBV19 to TRBJ1-1, with D possibly being TRBD1 (5 bases). The CDR3 DNA follows: TGTGCCAGTAGTCTCCAGGGACACACTGAAGCTTTCTTT. Amino acid sequence: CASSLQGHTEAFF.